This T cell receptor (beta chain) was recorded in a study of OX40 agonist ivuxolimab in advanced cancers. Study overall: Patients' therapy was ivuxolimab, an antibody that acts as an agonist of OX40 (CD134).

Germline loops: CDR1 MNHEY, CDR2 SVGAGI. The CDR3 is made up of 13 amino acids. V lost 2 bases and J 4 bases, leaving 6 bases between the germline ends. Produced via immunoSEQ multiplex PCR; TCRdb's table is partial and in-frame only. The table lists 55,000 to 75,000 clones, roughly 88% of them singletons. Worth noting for this clone: What it binds is unknown.

Study observations and caveats: Certain nonresponders additionally had low normalized T-cell clonal expansion.

Peripheral blood came from all dose cohorts at three timepoints. The sample was CD4+ or CD8+ T cells sorted from blood, taken in a trial of the OX40 agonist ivuxolimab. The V call is TRBV6-5, the J call TRBJ1-5; D is unclear. This clonotype was sampled from an adult with an advanced solid tumor such as melanoma, head and neck, liver or kidney cancer. CDR3 in amino acids: CASSYRANQPQHF. The CDR3, as DNA: TGTGCCAGCAGTTACAGGGCTAATCAGCCCCAGCATTTT.